What follows is one T cell receptor beta chain and its context. TCRdb reassembled clones from the PCR reads with MiXCR. Of some 30,000 clones listed, 25% to 35% are singletons. These data come from a study of metastatic and nonmetastatic thyroid tumors. None of the patients had undergone any treatment ahead of thyroid surgery. The length of the CDR3 is 17 residues. Germline-derived CDR1 and CDR2 are SGHRS and YFSETQ. The ends lost 4 bases at V and 1 base at J; junction bases unmatched: 8. The receptor was derived from a female donor with papillary thyroid cancer or a benign thyroid nodule (not recorded which). Some clones in this sample may be carry-over from other donors' samples. Sequenced material: blood. The chain recombines TRBV5-1 with TRBJ2-2; 9 bases line up with TRBD2. DNA for the CDR3: TGCGCCAGCAGCATAAAGACTAGCGGTTGGAACACCGGGGAGCTGTTTTTT. It yields the protein CASSIKTSGWNTGELFF.